This T cell receptor beta chain derives from a study of shared T cell receptors in the human thymus. Using immunoSEQ multiplex PCR, the repertoire was profiled, and TCRdb retains in-frame clones only, with some absent. The sample has hundreds of thousands of clones, approximately 85% seen once; the top ten hold more than 0.01%. This same sample was also part of a study on human thymus T cells. That work adds: The thymus was resected at corrective cardiac surgery.

The sample comprised thymocytes. The clonotype comes from a girl younger than two with a congenital heart defect.

The CDR3 DNA follows: TGTGCCAGCAGCTTGGATGGGGCGTATGGCTACACCTTC. Protein product: CASSLDGAYGYTF. The chain couples TRBV5-4 to TRBJ1-2; D possibly corresponds to TRBD1 (5 bases). The CDR3 consists of 13 residues. CDR1 and CDR2 (germline): SGHNT, YYREEE (reference sequence). V was trimmed by 0 bases and J by 5 bases, leaving 8 bases between them.